The 27 T cell receptor beta chains reported below all come from one sample, sequenced in a study of cytomegalovirus exposure and HLA in healthy donors (dated by TCRdb to 2016 to 2017). The library was produced with the immunoSEQ multiplex PCR assay. For the multiplex PCR, a mixture combining 60 forward primers for TCR Vbeta segments and 13 reverse primers for TCR Jbeta segments was used. TCRdb stores this immuneACCESS table with in-frame sequences only. Part of the clones is absent; in the studies checked, under half of the shortfall reflects unresolved V genes, and no reason is known for the rest. This sample holds under 200,000 clones; 80% were observed only once. The top ten clonotypes cover 1% of the sample. The sample consisted of PBMCs. These receptors all come from a woman between 50 and 59 years old in good health and CMV-seropositive.

This rearrangement joins TRBV7-3 to TRBJ2-2, with 7 bases fitting TRBD1. The CDR3 is made up of 17 amino acids. Per germline, CDR1 SGHTA and CDR2 FQGTGA. Germline trimming cut 1 base from V and 7 bases from J; bases unmatched to any gene: 12. CDR3 region: CASSLNPTGRMGGELFF. The CDR3, as DNA: TGTGCCAGCAGCTTAAACCCGACAGGGCGGATGGGCGGGGAGCTGTTTTTT.

Comment on this clone: At one end the junction does not follow the germline gene, possibly because of a read error. The J gene is TRBJ1-5, the V gene TRBV7-2; D perhaps matches TRBD1 (5 bases). CDR1 is SGHTA and CDR2 is FQGNSA in the germline V gene. This CDR3 contains 15 residues. This chain's CDR3 is CASSLVWGSNQPQHF. The CDR3 bases are TGTGCCAGCAGTTTAGTATGGGGCAGCAATCAGCCCCAGCATTTT.

The chain recombines TRBV7-8 with TRBJ1-2, with D possibly TRBD1 on 5 matching bases. Trimming removed 3 bases at V and 4 bases at J, with 18 bases between. This CDR3 has 16 amino acids. Germline assignment: CDR1 SGHVS and CDR2 FQNEAQ. In nucleotides, the CDR3 is TGTGCCAGCAGCTTGGGTGGGCAGTACAGGCTCTATGGCTACACCTTC. Its protein is CASSLGGQYRLYGYTF.

The chain links TRBV5-8 to TRBJ2-3; no clear D. CDR3 size: 12 residues. V was shortened by 4 bases and J by 0 bases, with 3 bases between the two germline ends. Germline V gene lookup returns CDR1 SGHTS and CDR2 YDEGEE. The DNA for the CDR3 is TGTGCCAGCAGCCATAGCACAGATACGCAGTATTTT. Translation: CASSHSTDTQYF.

This clone was recorded only once. The rearrangement links TRBV19 to TRBJ1-5; 7 bases line up with TRBD1. Trimming cost V 6 bases and J 3 bases; bases outside gene matches: 8. Per germline, CDR1 LNHDA and CDR2 SQIVND (reference sequence). The CDR3 covers 15 residues. CDR3 residues: CASRKEQGVNQPQHF. The CDR3 DNA sequence: TGTGCCAGTAGAAAGGAGCAGGGGGTCAATCAGCCCCAGCATTTT.

The J gene is TRBJ2-7, the V gene TRBV5-1, with D tentatively TRBD2 (5 bases). The V gene lost 8 bases and the J gene lost 5 bases, with 11 bases spanning the gap. This CDR3 is built from 11 residues. From germline, CDR1 is SGHRS and CDR2 YFSETQ. The CDR3 region is CASRAGDEQYF. CDR3 coding DNA: TGCGCCAGTAGAGCCGGGGACGAGCAGTACTTC. The whole variable domain, remainder taken from reference TRBV5-1 and TRBJ2-7, is KAGVTQTPRYLIKTRGQQVTLSCSPISGHRSVSWYQQTPGQGLQFLFEYFSETQRNKGNFPGRFSGRQFSNSRSEMNVSTLELGDSALYLCASRAGDEQYFGPGTRLTVT.

This chain's CDR3 is CASSTTGEGETQYF. The CDR3 DNA follows: TGTGCCAGCAGCACGACAGGGGAGGGGGAGACCCAGTACTTC. V and J are TRBV7-2 and TRBJ2-5; D may be TRBD1 (8 bases). Trimming removed 5 bases from V and 5 bases from J, with 15 bases in between. The CDR3 runs 14 residues. Germline V lookup: CDR1 SGHTA, CDR2 FQGNSA.

The rearrangement links TRBV9 to TRBJ2-5; 13 positions match TRBD2. The germline CDR1 and CDR2 sequences are SGDLS and YYNGEE. V lost 2 bases, J lost 4 bases, and 5 bases stayed unmatched. The CDR3 loop spans 16 amino acids. CDR3 in DNA: TGTGCCAGCAGCGTCACTAGCGGGGGGGGAGGAGAGACCCAGTACTTC. It translates to CASSVTSGGGGETQYF.

The rearrangement uses TRBV7-2 and TRBJ2-1; D remains unclear. The CDR3 has 15 amino acids. Germline CDR1 reads SGHTA; CDR2 reads FQGNSA. Between the trimmed V and J ends, which lost 7 bases and 0 bases, there was a span of 13 bases. In DNA form, the CDR3 reads TGTGCCAGCATCCTCGGGTTGAGCTCCTACAATGAGCAGTTCTTC. Translated: CASILGLSSYNEQFF.

The rearrangement joins TRBV5-1 to TRBJ1-1; weak D call: TRBD1 (6 bases). Trimming took off 4 bases at V and 5 bases at J, with 15 bases between the two ends. The CDR3 loop spans 14 amino acids. CDR1 and CDR2 from the germline V gene are SGHRS and YFSETQ. CDR3 residues: CASSGPGGSTEAFF. CDR3 nucleotide sequence: TGCGCCAGCAGCGGACCGGGGGGCTCGACTGAAGCTTTCTTT.

This clone came up once. The chain is built from TRBV7-3 and TRBJ1-1, with D tentatively TRBD1 (6 bases). Trimming removed 5 bases at V and 5 bases at J, with 18 bases between. CDR3 length: 15 amino acids. Germline V gives CDR1 SGHTA, CDR2 FQGTGA. CDR3 amino acids: CASSTTPDQGTEAFF. DNA for the CDR3: TGTGCCAGCAGCACCACTCCGGACCAGGGGACTGAAGCTTTCTTT.

The chain has TRBV5-1 and TRBJ2-7; 7 nucleotides match TRBD1. The CDR3 sequence is 13 residues long. CDR1 and CDR2 from the germline V gene are SGHRS and YFSETQ. V gave up 4 bases and J gave up 7 bases; unmatched junction bases: 8. DNA for the CDR3: TGCGCCAGCAGCCATGCGACAGGGTTGGAGCAGTACTTC. It encodes CASSHATGLEQYF. The full variable domain, rest sourced from reference TRBV5-1 and TRBJ2-7, is KAGVTQTPRYLIKTRGQQVTLSCSPISGHRSVSWYQQTPGQGLQFLFEYFSETQRNKGNFPGRFSGRQFSNSRSEMNVSTLELGDSALYLCASSHATGLEQYFGPGTRLTVT.

This chain connects TRBV11-2 to TRBJ2-1, with 8 nucleotides matching TRBD2. Trimming took 3 bases from V and 3 from J; bases not matched to a gene: 4. Germline V CDR1 and CDR2: SGHAT, FQNNGV. The CDR3 covers 15 residues. This chain's CDR3 is CASSLGAGGYNEQFF. The CDR3 DNA follows: TGTGCCAGCAGCTTGGGTGCGGGGGGCTACAATGAGCAGTTCTTC.

The genes are TRBV7-2 and TRBJ2-7; the match to TRBD2 covers 7 bases. Germline V CDR1 and CDR2: SGHTA, FQGNSA. The CDR3 has 15 amino acids. J gave up 2 bases and V 1 base, and 5 bases lay outside the gene matches. CDR3 amino acids: CASSLVGGEAYEQYF. DNA of the CDR3: TGTGCCAGCAGCTTAGTGGGAGGGGAAGCCTACGAGCAGTACTTC.

The chain couples TRBV9 to TRBJ2-7; D may be TRBD2 (6 bases). CDR1 is SGDLS and CDR2 is YYNGEE in the germline V gene. This CDR3 region has 14 residues. V was cut by 3 bases and J by 6 bases, with 16 bases left in between. The CDR3 DNA is TGTGCCAGCAGCGCGAAAATCACTAGCCGCGAGCAGTACTTC. Translation gives CASSAKITSREQYF. The whole variable domain, filled in from reference TRBV9 and TRBJ2-7, reads DSGVTQTPKHLITATGQRVTLRCSPRSGDLSVYWYQQSLDQGLQFLIQYYNGEERAKGNILERFSAQQFPDLHSELNLSSLELGDSALYFCASSAKITSREQYFGPGTRLTVT.

Comments on this clone: Given the absence of the conserved phenylalanine or tryptophan at the CDR3 end, a read error is likely. This sequence joins TRBV19 and TRBJ1-2, with TRBD1 matching 7 bases. V shed 5 bases, J shed 2 bases, and the junction held 11 bases outside the gene matches. The CDR3 is made up of 16 amino acids. Germline values: CDR1 LNHDA, CDR2 SQIVND (reference sequence). This CDR3 reads CASSSPRGTRNYGYTL. CDR3 nucleotides: TGTGCCAGTAGTTCTCCCAGGGGGACCAGGAACTATGGCTACACCCTC.

V and J are TRBV5-4 and TRBJ1-1; no clear D. The V gene's germline CDR1 is SGHNT and CDR2 YYREEE (reference sequence). Trimming took 2 bases from V and 0 from J, leaving 5 bases between them. The CDR3 is 13 residues long. The CDR3 protein is CASSFQMNTEAFF. CDR3 DNA sequence: TGTGCCAGCAGCTTTCAAATGAACACTGAAGCTTTCTTT.

This clone has more than one count but fewer than ten. This chain connects TRBV21-1 to TRBJ1-6. TRBV21-1 is annotated as a pseudogene. The CDR3 is 17 amino acids. CDR3 residues: CASSKEGGRVNGSPLHF. CDR3 DNA sequence: TGTGCCAGCAGCAAAGAGGGAGGCAGGGTAAACGGTTCACCCCTCCACTTT.

The chain uses TRBV19 and TRBJ1-5, with 9 bases identical to TRBD1. This CDR3 comprises 15 residues. Germline loops: CDR1 LNHDA, CDR2 SQIVND (reference sequence). J gave up 6 bases and V 6 bases, and 9 bases lay outside the gene matches. The CDR3 DNA sequence: TGTGCCAGTAGGACGGGACAGGGATTAGCTCAGCCCCAGCATTTT. It encodes CASRTGQGLAQPQHF.

This chain links TRBV4-2 with TRBJ1-1; 7 bases fit TRBD1. The V segment lost 6 bases and the J segment 3 bases; nucleotides outside the gene matches: 4. Looked up from germline, CDR1 is LGHNA and CDR2 is YNFKEQ. This CDR3 has 13 amino acids. The CDR3 DNA reads TGTGCCAGCAGATTAGACAGGGACACTGAAGCTTTCTTT. Translation: CASRLDRDTEAFF.

The chain joins TRBV29-1 to TRBJ1-1, with a tentative D call TRBD1 (6 bases). Trimming stripped 3 bases from V and 1 base from J, with 9 bases between. The CDR3 has 13 residues. Germline V gene sequence: CDR1 SQVTM, CDR2 ANQGSEA. CDR3 nucleotides: TGCAGCGTTGACAGGGGCCAGAACACTGAAGCTTTCTTT. Translating gives CSVDRGQNTEAFF.

This clone was recorded once. V is TRBV19 and J is TRBJ1-4; the D gene is possibly TRBD1 (6 bases). The CDR3 is 16 residues long. Trimming shortened V by 4 bases and J by 8 bases, and 20 bases separated the two germline ends. Germline values: CDR1 LNHDA, CDR2 SQIVND (reference sequence). The DNA of the CDR3 is TGTGCCAGTAGTAACGCCTGGGGGGCGGGAGAAGAAAAACTGTTTTTT. It translates to CASSNAWGAGEEKLFF. Full variable domain (rest looked up from reference TRBV19 and TRBJ1-4): DGGITQSPKYLFRKEGQNVTLSCEQNLNHDAMYWYRQDPGQGLRLIYYSQIVNDFQKGDIAEGYSVSREKKESFPLTVTSAQKNPTAFYLCASSNAWGAGEEKLFFGSGTQLSVL.

The V call is TRBV28, the J call TRBJ1-2, with D possibly matching TRBD1 (5 bases). The CDR3 contains 13 residues. Germline CDR1 reads MDHEN; CDR2 reads SYDVKM. V shed 6 bases and J shed 2 bases, with 10 bases lying between them. The CDR3 nucleotides are TGTGCCAGCAGGGGGGGACGGAACTATGGCTACACCTTC. Its protein is CASRGGRNYGYTF.

The chain employs TRBV19 and TRBJ2-5; D possibly corresponds to TRBD2 (6 bases). CDR1 LNHDA and CDR2 SQIVND come from the germline V gene (reference sequence). The CDR3 extends over 13 amino acids. Trimming shortened V by 7 bases and J by 5 bases, and 14 bases separated the two germline ends. CDR3 sequence (DNA): TGTGCCAGTAAGGCGGCACGGGGGGAGACCCAGTACTTC. The encoded protein is CASKAARGETQYF.

This chain joins TRBV11-2 and TRBJ2-7; maybe TRBD2 (5 bases). Germline values: CDR1 SGHAT, CDR2 FQNNGV. The V end lost 5 bases, the J end lost 0 bases, and 14 bases lay between the germline ends. The CDR3 contains 15 residues. CDR3 in amino acids: CASSPAVMGSYEQYF. The DNA of the CDR3 is TGTGCCAGCAGCCCAGCGGTGATGGGCTCCTACGAGCAGTACTTC.

This clone has a handful of counts. The J gene is TRBJ1-3, the V gene TRBV19; a possible D gene is TRBD1 (6 bases). The length of the CDR3 is 14 residues. Germline V gene data show CDR1 as LNHDA and CDR2 as SQIVND (reference sequence). Trimming stripped 4 bases from V and 2 bases from J, with 9 bases between. This chain's CDR3 is CASSKGQPGNTIYF. CDR3 nucleotides: TGTGCCAGTAGTAAAGGACAGCCTGGAAACACCATATATTTT. The variable domain in full, with the rest retrieved from reference TRBV19 and TRBJ1-3, is DGGITQSPKYLFRKEGQNVTLSCEQNLNHDAMYWYRQDPGQGLRLIYYSQIVNDFQKGDIAEGYSVSREKKESFPLTVTSAQKNPTAFYLCASSKGQPGNTIYFGEGSWLTVV.

V is TRBV5-1 and J is TRBJ2-7; perhaps TRBD2 as D (7 bases). V was cut by 4 bases and J by 7 bases, with 15 bases left in between. CDR3 length equals 13 residues. The germline V gene encodes CDR1 SGHRS and CDR2 YFSETQ. Here the CDR3 DNA reads TGCGCCAGCAGCCTCCAACAGGGAGGGGAGCAGTACTTC. Protein: CASSLQQGGEQYF.